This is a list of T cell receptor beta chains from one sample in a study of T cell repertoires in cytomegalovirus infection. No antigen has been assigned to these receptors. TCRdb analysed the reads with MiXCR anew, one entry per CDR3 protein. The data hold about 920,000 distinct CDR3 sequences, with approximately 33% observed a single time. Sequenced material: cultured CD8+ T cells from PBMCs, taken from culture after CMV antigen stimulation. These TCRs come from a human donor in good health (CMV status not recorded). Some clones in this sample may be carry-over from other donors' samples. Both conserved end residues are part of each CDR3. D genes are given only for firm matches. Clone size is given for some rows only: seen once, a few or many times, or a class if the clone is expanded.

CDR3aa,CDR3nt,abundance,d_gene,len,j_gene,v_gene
CASGLGELSANYGYTF,TGTGCTAGTGGTTTGGGGGAATTATCAGCTAACTATGGCTACACCTTC,-,-,16,TRBJ1-2,TRBV12-5
CASSSTGGRTEAFF,TGTGCCAGCAGTTCGACAGGGGGCCGAACTGAAGCTTTCTTT,many,TRBD1,14,TRBJ1-1,TRBV7-6
CASSERTGGHEQYF,TGTGCCAGCAGTGAAAGGACAGGGGGCCACGAGCAGTACTTC,-,TRBD1,14,TRBJ2-7,TRBV6-1
CASVLGFNTGELFF,TGTGCCAGCGTCCTGGGGTTTAACACCGGGGAGCTGTTTTTT,-,-,14,TRBJ2-2,TRBV28
CASARLITDTQYF,TGTGCCAGTGCCCGGCTGATCACAGATACGCAGTATTTT,few,-,13,TRBJ2-3,TRBV19
CASSYTTGNEQFF,TGTGCCAGCAGCTATACAACAGGGAATGAGCAGTTCTTC,few,-,13,TRBJ2-1,TRBV7-3
CASSPQTSGGGTDTQYF,TGTGCCAGCAGCCCGCAGACTAGCGGGGGTGGAACAGATACGCAGTATTTT,few,TRBD2,17,TRBJ2-3,TRBV7-9
CASSPRAGYGYTF,TGTGCCAGCAGCCCTCGGGCGGGGTATGGCTACACCTTC,few,-,13,TRBJ1-2,TRBV27
CASSLGDRAAFF,TGTGCCAGCAGCTTGGGGGACAGGGCGGCTTTCTTT,-,TRBD1,12,TRBJ1-1,TRBV5-4
CASSLHRTERHSNQPQHF,TGTGCCAGCAGTTTACATAGGACGGAACGACATAGCAATCAGCCCCAGCATTTT,few,-,18,TRBJ1-5,TRBV27
CATQLRADTQYF,TGTGCCACCCAGCTTCGGGCAGATACGCAGTATTTT,many,-,12,TRBJ2-3,TRBV7-8
CASTADNNGYTF,TGTGCCAGCACCGCAGACAATAATGGCTACACCTTC,many,-,12,TRBJ1-2,TRBV7-2
CASSDRTGDEQYF,TGTGCCAGCAGTGACAGGACAGGGGACGAGCAGTACTTC,few,TRBD1,13,TRBJ2-7,TRBV25-1
CASSATGTGGLAGNTIYF,TGTGCCAGTAGTGCCACCGGGACAGGGGGACTGGCTGGAAACACCATATATTTT,few,TRBD1,18,TRBJ1-3,TRBV19
CASSWGEGSMNTEAFF,TGCGCCAGCAGCTGGGGCGAGGGATCCATGAACACTGAAGCTTTCTTT,-,-,16,TRBJ1-1,TRBV5-1
CASSLRWRGEYNEQFF,TGTGCCAGCAGTTTAAGGTGGCGGGGAGAATACAATGAGCAGTTCTTC,few,-,16,TRBJ2-1,TRBV6-2/TRBV6-3
CASSLDSATGELFF,TGTGCCAGCAGCTTAGATAGTGCGACCGGGGAGCTGTTTTTT,few,-,14,TRBJ2-2,TRBV11-2
CASSHHRDRVEETQYF,TGCGCCAGCAGCCACCACCGGGACAGGGTGGAAGAGACCCAGTACTTC,-,TRBD1,16,TRBJ2-5,TRBV4-1
CATHSGLQLGTQYF,TGTGCCACCCATAGCGGCCTCCAACTGGGGACCCAGTACTTC,few,-,14,TRBJ2-5,TRBV6-2/TRBV6-3
CASSYSGGSGEKLFF,TGTGCCAGCAGTTATTCAGGGGGGTCTGGTGAAAAACTGTTTTTT,few,TRBD1,15,TRBJ1-4,TRBV6-6
CASSLGLAGQANEKLFF,TGTGCCAGCAGCTTAGGTCTGGCGGGACAGGCTAATGAAAAACTGTTTTTT,many,TRBD1,17,TRBJ1-4,TRBV7-6
CASSLAQYEQYF,TGTGCCAGCAGCTTAGCCCAGTACGAGCAGTACTTC,-,-,12,TRBJ2-7,TRBV7-9
CANMDSQETQYF,TGTGCCAACATGGACAGCCAAGAGACCCAGTACTTC,few,-,12,TRBJ2-5,TRBV6-1
CASSLVAPWETQYF,TGTGCCAGCAGCTTAGTGGCTCCCTGGGAAACCCAGTACTTC,-,-,14,TRBJ2-5,TRBV7-6
CASSELAGTLINTGELFF,TGTGCCAGCAGCGAACTAGCGGGGACTTTAATCAACACCGGGGAGCTGTTTTTT,-,TRBD2,18,TRBJ2-2,TRBV5-6
CASSLITGYNEQFF,TGTGCCAGCAGCTTAATCACAGGCTACAATGAGCAGTTCTTC,few,-,14,TRBJ2-1,TRBV7-6
CASSFFPGTSGGEPNEQFF,TGTGCCAGCAGTTTTTTCCCCGGGACTAGCGGGGGGGAACCGAATGAGCAGTTCTTC,-,TRBD2,19,TRBJ2-1,TRBV6-5
CASSSDISGYIQYF,TGTGCCAGCAGTTCCGACATCTCGGGGTACATTCAGTACTTC,-,-,14,TRBJ2-4,TRBV27
CASSSRTDLYGYTF,TGTGCCAGCAGCTCCCGGACGGACTTATATGGCTACACCTTC,-,-,14,TRBJ1-2,TRBV5-6
CAISDPAGGTDTQYF,TGTGCCATCAGTGATCCCGCCGGAGGCACAGATACGCAGTATTTT,few,-,15,TRBJ2-3,TRBV10-3
CASSPRIYVNPVSGANVLTF,TGTGCCAGCAGTCCCCGGATCTACGTCAATCCCGTCTCTGGGGCCAACGTCCTGACTTTC,few,-,20,TRBJ2-6,TRBV27
CASSMIQGLYNEQFF,TGTGCCAGTAGTATGATACAGGGTCTCTACAATGAGCAGTTCTTC,-,-,15,TRBJ2-1,TRBV19
CASRGQEYGYTF,TGTGCCAGCAGAGGACAGGAGTATGGCTACACCTTC,-,TRBD1,12,TRBJ1-2,TRBV12-3/TRBV12-4
CASSFFGMGRGEQYF,TGTGCCAGCAGTTTTTTTGGGATGGGCCGGGGCGAGCAGTACTTC,-,-,15,TRBJ2-7,TRBV12-3/TRBV12-4
CASSLGAGLGNTEAFF,TGTGCCAGCAGCTTAGGGGCAGGGTTGGGGAACACTGAAGCTTTCTTT,-,-,16,TRBJ1-1,TRBV7-8
CASSLPGDRSRLGRDPGYNEQFF,TGTGCCAGCAGCCTCCCTGGGGATCGCAGTCGCCTTGGGCGGGACCCAGGCTACAATGAGCAGTTCTTC,-,-,23,TRBJ2-1,TRBV6-1